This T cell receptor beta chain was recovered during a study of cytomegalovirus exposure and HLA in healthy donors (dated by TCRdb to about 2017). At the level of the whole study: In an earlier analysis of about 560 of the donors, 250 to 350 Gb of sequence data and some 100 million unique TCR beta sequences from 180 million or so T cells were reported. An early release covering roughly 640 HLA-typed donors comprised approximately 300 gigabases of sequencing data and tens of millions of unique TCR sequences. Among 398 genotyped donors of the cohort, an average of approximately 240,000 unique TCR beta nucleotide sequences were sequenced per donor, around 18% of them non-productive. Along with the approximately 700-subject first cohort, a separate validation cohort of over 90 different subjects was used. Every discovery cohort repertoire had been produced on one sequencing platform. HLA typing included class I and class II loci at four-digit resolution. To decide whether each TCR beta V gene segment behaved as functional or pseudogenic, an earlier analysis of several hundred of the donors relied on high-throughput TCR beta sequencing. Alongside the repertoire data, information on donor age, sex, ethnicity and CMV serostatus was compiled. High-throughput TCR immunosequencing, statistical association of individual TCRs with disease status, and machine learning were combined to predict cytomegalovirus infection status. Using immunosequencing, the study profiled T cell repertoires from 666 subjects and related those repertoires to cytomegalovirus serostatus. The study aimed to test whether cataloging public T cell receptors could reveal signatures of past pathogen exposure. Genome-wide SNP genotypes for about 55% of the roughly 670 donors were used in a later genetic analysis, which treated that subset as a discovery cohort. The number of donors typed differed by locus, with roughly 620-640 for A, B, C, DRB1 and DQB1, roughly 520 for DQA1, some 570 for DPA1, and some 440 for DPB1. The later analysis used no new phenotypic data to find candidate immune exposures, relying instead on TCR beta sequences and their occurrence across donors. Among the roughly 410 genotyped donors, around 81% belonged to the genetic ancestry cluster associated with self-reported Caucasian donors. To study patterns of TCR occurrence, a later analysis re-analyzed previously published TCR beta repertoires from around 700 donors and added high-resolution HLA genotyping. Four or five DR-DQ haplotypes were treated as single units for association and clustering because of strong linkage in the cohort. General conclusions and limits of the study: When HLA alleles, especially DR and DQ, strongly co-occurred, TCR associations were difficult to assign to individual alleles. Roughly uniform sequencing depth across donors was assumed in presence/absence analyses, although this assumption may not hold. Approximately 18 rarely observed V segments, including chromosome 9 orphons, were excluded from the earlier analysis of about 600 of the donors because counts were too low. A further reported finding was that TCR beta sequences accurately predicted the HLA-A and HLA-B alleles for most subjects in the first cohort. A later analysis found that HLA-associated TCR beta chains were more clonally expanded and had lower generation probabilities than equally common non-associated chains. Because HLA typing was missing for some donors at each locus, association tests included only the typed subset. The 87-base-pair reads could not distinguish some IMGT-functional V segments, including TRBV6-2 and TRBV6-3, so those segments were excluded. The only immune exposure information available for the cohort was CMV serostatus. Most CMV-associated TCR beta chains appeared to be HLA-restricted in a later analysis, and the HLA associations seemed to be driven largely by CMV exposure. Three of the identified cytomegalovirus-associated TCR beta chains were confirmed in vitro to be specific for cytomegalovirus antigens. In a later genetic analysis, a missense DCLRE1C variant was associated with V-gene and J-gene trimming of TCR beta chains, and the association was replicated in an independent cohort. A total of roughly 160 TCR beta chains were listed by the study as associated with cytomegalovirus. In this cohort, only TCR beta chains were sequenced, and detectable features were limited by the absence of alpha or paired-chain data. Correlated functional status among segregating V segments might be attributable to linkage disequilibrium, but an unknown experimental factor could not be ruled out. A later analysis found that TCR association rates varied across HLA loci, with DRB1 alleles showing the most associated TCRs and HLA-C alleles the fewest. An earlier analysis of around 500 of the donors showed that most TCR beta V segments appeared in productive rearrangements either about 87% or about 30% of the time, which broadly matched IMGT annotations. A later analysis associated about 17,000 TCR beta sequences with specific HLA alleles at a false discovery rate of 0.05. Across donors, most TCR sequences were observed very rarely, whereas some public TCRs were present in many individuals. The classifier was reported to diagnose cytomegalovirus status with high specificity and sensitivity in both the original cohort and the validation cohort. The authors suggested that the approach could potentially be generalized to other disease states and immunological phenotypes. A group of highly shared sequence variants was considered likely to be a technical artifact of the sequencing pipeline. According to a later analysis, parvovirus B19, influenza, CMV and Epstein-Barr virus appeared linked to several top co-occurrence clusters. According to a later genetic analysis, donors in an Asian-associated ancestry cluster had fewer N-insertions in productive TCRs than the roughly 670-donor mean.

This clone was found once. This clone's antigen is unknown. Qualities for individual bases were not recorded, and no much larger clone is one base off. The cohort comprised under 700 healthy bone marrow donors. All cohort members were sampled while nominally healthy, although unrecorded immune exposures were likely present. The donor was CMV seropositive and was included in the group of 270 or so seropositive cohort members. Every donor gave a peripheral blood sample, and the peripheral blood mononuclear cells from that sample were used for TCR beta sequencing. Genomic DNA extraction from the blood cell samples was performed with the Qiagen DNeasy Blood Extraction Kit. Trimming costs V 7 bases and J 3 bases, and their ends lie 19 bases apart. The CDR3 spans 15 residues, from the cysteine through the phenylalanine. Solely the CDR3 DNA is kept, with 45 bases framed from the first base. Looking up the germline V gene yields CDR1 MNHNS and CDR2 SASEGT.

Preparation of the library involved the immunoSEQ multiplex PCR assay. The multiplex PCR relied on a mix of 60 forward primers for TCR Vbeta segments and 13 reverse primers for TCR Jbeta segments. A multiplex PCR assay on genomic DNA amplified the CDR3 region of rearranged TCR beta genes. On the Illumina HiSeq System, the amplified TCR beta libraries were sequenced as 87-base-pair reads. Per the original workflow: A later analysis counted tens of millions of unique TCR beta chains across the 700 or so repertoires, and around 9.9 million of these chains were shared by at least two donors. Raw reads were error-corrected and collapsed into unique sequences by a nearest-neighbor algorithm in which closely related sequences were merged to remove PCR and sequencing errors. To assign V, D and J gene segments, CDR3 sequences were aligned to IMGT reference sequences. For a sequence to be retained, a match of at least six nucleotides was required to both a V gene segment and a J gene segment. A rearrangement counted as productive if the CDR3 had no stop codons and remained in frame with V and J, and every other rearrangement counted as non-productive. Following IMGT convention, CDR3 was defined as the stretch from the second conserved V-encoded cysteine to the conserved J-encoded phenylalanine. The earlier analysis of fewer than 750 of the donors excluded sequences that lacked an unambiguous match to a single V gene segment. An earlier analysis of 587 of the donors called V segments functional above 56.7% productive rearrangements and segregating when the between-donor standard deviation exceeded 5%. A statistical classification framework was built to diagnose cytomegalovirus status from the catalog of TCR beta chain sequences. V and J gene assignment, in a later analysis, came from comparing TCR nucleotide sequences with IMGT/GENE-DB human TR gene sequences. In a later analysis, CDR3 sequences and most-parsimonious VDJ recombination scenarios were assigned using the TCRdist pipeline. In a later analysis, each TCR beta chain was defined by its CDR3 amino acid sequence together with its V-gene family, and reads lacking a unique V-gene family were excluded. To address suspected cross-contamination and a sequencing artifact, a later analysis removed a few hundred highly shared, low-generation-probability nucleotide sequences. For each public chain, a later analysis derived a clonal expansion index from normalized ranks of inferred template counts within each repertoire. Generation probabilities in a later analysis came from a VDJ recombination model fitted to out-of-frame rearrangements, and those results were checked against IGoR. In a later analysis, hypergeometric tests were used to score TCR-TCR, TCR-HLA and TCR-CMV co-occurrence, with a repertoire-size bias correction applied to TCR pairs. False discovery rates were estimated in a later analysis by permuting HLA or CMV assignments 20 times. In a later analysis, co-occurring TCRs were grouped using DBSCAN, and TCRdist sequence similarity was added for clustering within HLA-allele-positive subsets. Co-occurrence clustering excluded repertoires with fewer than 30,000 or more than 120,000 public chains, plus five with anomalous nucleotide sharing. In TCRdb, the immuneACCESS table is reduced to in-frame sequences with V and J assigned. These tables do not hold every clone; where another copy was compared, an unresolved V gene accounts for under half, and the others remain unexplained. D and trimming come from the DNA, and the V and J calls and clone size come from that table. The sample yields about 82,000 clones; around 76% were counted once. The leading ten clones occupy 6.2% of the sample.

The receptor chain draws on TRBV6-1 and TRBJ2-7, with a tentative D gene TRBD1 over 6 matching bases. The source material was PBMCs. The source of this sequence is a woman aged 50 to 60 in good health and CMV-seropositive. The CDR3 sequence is CASTAPGVGFYEQYF. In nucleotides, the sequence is TGTGCCAGCACCGCCCCAGGGGTTGGATTCTACGAGCAGTACTTC.